This TCR beta chain derives from a study of T cells after yellow fever vaccination. In the study overall: Where fractions had low cell numbers, libraries were prepared from them with the SMART-Seq v4 Ultra Low Input RNA kit. Study results and caveats: Post-booster repertoires contained most primary-vaccination clones again (roughly 97% CD4, 88% CD8).

This clonotype was counted between two and nine times. Its antigen is still unknown. TCRdb reprocessed the 5' RACE reads with MiXCR, giving one entry per CDR3 protein. The sample has about 340,000 distinct CDR3 sequences, around 13% seen once. The source was CD4+ T cells sorted from PBMCs, collected 15 days after the yellow fever booster vaccination. The receptor comes from a man aged 18 to 30 who received the YFV17D yellow fever vaccine.

CDR3 in DNA: TGTGCCAGCAGTTACTCGGGTCATAGCAATCAGCCCCAGCATTTT. Its translation: CASSYSGHSNQPQHF. The chain is built from TRBV6-5 and TRBJ1-5, with D uncertain. Germline CDR1 and CDR2: MNHEY and SVGAGI. The CDR3 covers 15 residues. Trimming left V 0 bases short and J 0 bases short, with 6 bases between.